Below, one TCR beta chain is given with its context. In the original workflow: Estimates of nucleated cell counts were drawn from the amplification of reference gene primers. Clones were read by immunoSEQ multiplex PCR, and TCRdb kept only the in-frame ones, dropping some. Clone size and V and J calls were adopted from that table, with D and trimming inferred from the DNA. The sample carries around 97,000 clones, about 92% recorded once. The record originates from a study of blood T cell repertoires in COVID-19. The CDR3 sequence is 17 residues long. Trimming took 6 bases from V and 6 from J, leaving 24 bases between them. Germline lookup yields CDR1 SGHKS and CDR2 YYEKEE (reference sequence).

The rearrangement links TRBV5-5 to TRBJ2-2; D might be TRBD2 (6 bases). The TCR comes from an elderly woman in a cohort sampled during active COVID-19. The source material was peripheral blood. CDR3 amino acids: CASTWRADFAAAGELFF. The CDR3 coding sequence is TGTGCCAGCACCTGGAGGGCCGACTTCGCCGCGGCCGGGGAGCTGTTTTTT. The variable domain in full, completed from reference TRBV5-5 and TRBJ2-2, reads DAGVTQSPTHLIKTRGQQVTLRCSPISGHKSVSWYQQVLGQGPQFIFQYYEKEERGRGNFPDRFSARQFPNYSSELNVNALLLGDSALYLCASTWRADFAAAGELFFGEGSRLTVL.